The T cell receptor (beta chain) under discussion was sequenced for a study of blood T cells in healthy people across ages. Study outcomes and limitations: Long-lived donors carried more naive CD4+ cells and greater diversity than aged donors.

There are a few counts of this clonotype. Antigen: not known. It was with a sample-barcoded 5' primer and a J-beta primer mix that a second PCR of roughly 7 to 12 cycles was run. TCRdb reprocessed the 5' RACE reads with MiXCR, giving one entry per CDR3 protein. This sample has approximately 790,000 distinct CDR3 sequences, with roughly 60% found just once. Germline V CDR1 and CDR2: MDHEN, SYDVKM. V was shortened by 3 bases and J by 1 base, with 10 bases between the two germline ends. This CDR3 is 16 amino acids long. Drawn from each donor were roughly 9.4 milliliters of peripheral blood. Sequenced material: blood. This sequence joins TRBV28 and TRBJ2-6; D remains ambiguous. The source is a man aged 25-45 years in good health. CDR3 nucleotides: TGTGCCAGCAGTTTGACATCGAATTCTGGGGCCAACGTCCTGACTTTC. Translation: CASSLTSNSGANVLTF.